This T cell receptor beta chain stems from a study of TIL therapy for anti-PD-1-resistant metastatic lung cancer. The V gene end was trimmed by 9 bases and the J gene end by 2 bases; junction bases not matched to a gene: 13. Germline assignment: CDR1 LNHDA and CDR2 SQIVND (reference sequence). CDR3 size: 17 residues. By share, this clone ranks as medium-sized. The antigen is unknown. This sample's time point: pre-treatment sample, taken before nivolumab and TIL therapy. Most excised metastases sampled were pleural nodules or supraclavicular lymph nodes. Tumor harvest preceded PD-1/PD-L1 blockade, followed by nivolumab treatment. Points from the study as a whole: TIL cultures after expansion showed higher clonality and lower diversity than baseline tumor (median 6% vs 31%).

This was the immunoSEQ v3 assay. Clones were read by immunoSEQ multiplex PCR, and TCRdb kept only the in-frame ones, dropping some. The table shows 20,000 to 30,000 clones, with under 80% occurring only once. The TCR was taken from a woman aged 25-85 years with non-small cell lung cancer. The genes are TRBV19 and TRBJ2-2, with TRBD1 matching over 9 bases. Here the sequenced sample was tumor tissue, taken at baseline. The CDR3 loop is CASKNPYRGPNTGELFF. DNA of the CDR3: TGTGCCAGCAAAAATCCATACAGGGGGCCTAACACCGGGGAGCTGTTTTTT.